This is a list of T cell receptor beta chains from one sample in a study of T cell repertoires in cytomegalovirus infection. The antigens these receptors bind are not known. TCRdb redid the calling of the reads with MiXCR, one entry per CDR3 protein. The table shows hundreds of thousands of distinct CDR3 sequences, with around 30% occurring only once. Here the sequenced sample was cultured PBMCs, taken from culture after CMV antigen stimulation. The receptors derive from a human donor in good health (CMV status not recorded). Some clones in this sample may be carry-over from other donors' samples. Each CDR3 is given with its conserved first and last residue. D genes are given only for firm matches. Size tells how often a clone was seen (once, few, many) or the class of an expanded clone, and some rows leave it out.

d_call j_call v_call clone_size cdr3_aa cdr3_nt
TRBD2 TRBJ2-5 TRBV28 few CASSSPGGTETQYF TGTGCCAGCAGTTCCCCGGGGGGGACAGAGACCCAGTACTTC
. TRBJ1-6 TRBV12-3/TRBV12-4 . CASSQGTTLHF TGTGCCAGCAGCCAGGGGACCACCCTCCACTTT
. TRBJ2-3 TRBV2 few CASPVGDTDTQYF TGTGCCAGCCCGGTGGGAGACACAGATACGCAGTATTTT
. TRBJ2-3 TRBV20-1 . CSARPGTDTQYF TGCAGTGCACGGCCCGGCACAGATACGCAGTATTTT
. TRBJ2-1 TRBV7-8 few CASSSQGPHNEQFF TGTGCCAGCAGCTCACAGGGCCCCCACAATGAGCAGTTCTTC
. TRBJ2-1 TRBV7-2 . CASSLVSWNNEQFF TGTGCCAGCAGCTTAGTTTCTTGGAACAATGAGCAGTTCTTC
. TRBJ2-5 TRBV7-2 many CASSLVFTQETQYF TGTGCCAGCAGCTTAGTTTTCACCCAAGAGACCCAGTACTTC
. TRBJ2-1 TRBV4-1 . CASSQASLETAKNEQFF TGCGCCAGCAGCCAAGCTAGTTTGGAGACTGCGAAAAATGAGCAGTTCTTC
. TRBJ2-7 TRBV28 . CASSLDITYEQYF TGTGCCAGCAGTTTAGACATTACCTACGAGCAGTACTTC
. TRBJ1-1 TRBV7-9 few CASSGPLEAFF TGTGCCAGCAGCGGACCGTTAGAAGCTTTCTTT
. TRBJ1-2 TRBV4-1 . CASSQDRSRVLHGYTF TGCGCCAGCAGCCAAGATCGGAGCAGGGTGTTACATGGCTACACCTTC
. TRBJ1-6 TRBV19 . CASSLQGSRSYNSPLHF TGTGCCAGTAGCTTACAGGGCTCCCGGTCCTATAATTCACCCCTCCACTTT
TRBD2 TRBJ2-7 TRBV6-1 few CASSSVSGDVTYEQYF TGTGCCAGCAGTTCCGTTAGCGGGGACGTTACCTACGAGCAGTACTTC
TRBD2 TRBJ2-1 TRBV6-2/TRBV6-3 . CASSYPGVLGTSGNNEQFF TGTGCCAGCAGTTACCCGGGGGTACTCGGGACTAGCGGTAACAATGAGCAGTTCTTC
TRBD2 TRBJ2-7 TRBV18 . CASSPPAGGLSYEQYF TGTGCCAGCTCACCACCGGCGGGGGGGCTGTCCTACGAGCAGTACTTC
TRBD2 TRBJ2-1 TRBV7-2 many CASSLAGGREGPFF TGTGCCAGCAGCTTAGCGGGTGGGCGGGAGGGCCCCTTCTTC
. TRBJ2-5 TRBV20-1 . CSDLLEGQETQYF TGCAGTGACCTCTTAGAAGGCCAAGAGACCCAGTACTTC